Following are 17 T cell receptor beta chains from one sample sequenced in a study of blood T cell repertoires in COVID-19. TCRdb keeps only in-frame clones here, not all; method: immunoSEQ multiplex PCR. The sample has roughly 290,000 clones; under 85% are singletons. The sample comprised peripheral blood. Receptor source: a human donor with COVID-19, enrolled during active disease. The donor label of this sample is uncertain.

This chain joins TRBV3-1 (or the pseudogene TRBV3-2) and TRBJ2-1, with 7 bases aligning to TRBD2. The V and J ends lost 3 bases and 4 bases, in that order; junction bases with no gene match: 9. From germline, CDR1 is LGHDT and CDR2 YNNKEL (reference sequence). CDR3 length: 16 amino acids. The CDR3 nucleotides read TGTGCCAGCAGCCACCCGCTTGGCGGGGGATACAATGAGCAGTTCTTC. Translated: CASSHPLGGGYNEQFF.

This rearrangement joins TRBV28 to TRBJ2-1; 9 bases map to TRBD2. The germline V gene has CDR1 MDHEN and CDR2 SYDVKM. Trimming cost V 7 bases and J 10 bases; bases outside gene matches: 14. This CDR3 comprises 15 residues. DNA of the CDR3: TGTGCCAGCATTACCGGGACTAGCACCCCCAAAGAGCAGTTCTTC. Protein product: CASITGTSTPKEQFF.

The chain is built from TRBV3-1 (or the pseudogene TRBV3-2) and TRBJ1-2; the match to TRBD1 covers 11 bases. This CDR3 has 15 amino acids. The V gene's germline CDR1 is LGHDT and CDR2 YNNKEL (reference sequence). The V and J ends lost 5 bases and 4 bases, in that order; junction bases with no gene match: 6. The CDR3 nucleotides read TGTGCCAGCAGCTACGGGACAGGGGGTTCCTATGGCTACACCTTC. Translating gives CASSYGTGGSYGYTF.

The chain is built from TRBV11-2 and TRBJ2-7, with D possibly being TRBD2 (5 bases). Per germline, CDR1 SGHAT and CDR2 FQNNGV. This CDR3 has 15 residues. The ends were cut back, 1 base at V and 0 bases at J, with 10 bases in the middle. CDR3 loop: CASSLGAESSYEQYF. DNA for the CDR3: TGTGCCAGCAGCTTAGGAGCGGAGAGCTCCTACGAGCAGTACTTC.

The chain has TRBV21-1 and TRBJ2-7; the table assigns TRBD2, which was not confirmed against the DNA. TRBV21-1 is a documented pseudogene. The CDR3 consists of 11 residues. The CDR3, as DNA: TGTGCCAGCAGCCTTCGCTACGAGCAGTACTTC. Translation: CASSLRYEQYF.

The chain joins TRBV9 to TRBJ1-2, with TRBD1 as a possible D gene (5 bases). The CDR3 length is 14 residues. Trimming removed 4 bases from V and 7 bases from J, with 17 bases in between. In germline, CDR1 is SGDLS, CDR2 YYNGEE. The CDR3 is CASSRTSGDPGYTF. The CDR3 DNA is TGTGCCAGCAGCCGAACCTCGGGGGACCCTGGCTACACCTTC.

The gene calls are TRBV2 and TRBJ1-4; D unclear. This CDR3 has 14 amino acids. Deletions cut 4 bases from V and 7 bases from J, with 13 bases between. Germline assignment: CDR1 SNHLY and CDR2 FYNNEI. CDR3 bases: TGTGCCAGCAGTGGTGGAGTAAGCGGTGAAAAACTGTTTTTT. It specifies CASSGGVSGEKLFF.

The CDR3 reads CASSHDRDRNTGELFF. Here the CDR3 DNA reads TGCGCCAGCAGTCACGATCGGGACAGGAACACCGGGGAGCTGTTTTTT. The J gene is TRBJ2-2, the V gene TRBV5-1; 7 nucleotides agree with TRBD1. CDR3 size: 16 residues. Trimming took 5 bases from V and 1 from J; bases not matched to a gene: 8. Germline CDR1 is SGHRS and CDR2 is YFSETQ.

This clone was counted a few times. V gene TRBV4-1 combines with J gene TRBJ2-5; 11 nucleotides line up with TRBD1. Germline CDR1 and CDR2: MGHRA and YSYEKL. The CDR3 has 16 residues. The V segment lost 0 bases and the J segment 4 bases; nucleotides outside the gene matches: 4. CDR3 protein: CASSQDLGQGAETQYF. CDR3 DNA: TGCGCCAGCAGCCAAGATCTTGGACAGGGGGCAGAGACCCAGTACTTC.

The chain joins TRBV3-1 (or the pseudogene TRBV3-2) to TRBJ1-4, with D perhaps TRBD1 (6 bases). The CDR3 spans 15 residues. The V end lost 3 bases, the J end lost 6 bases, and 14 bases lay between the germline ends. Germline V gene data show CDR1 as LGHDT and CDR2 as YNNKEL (reference sequence). The DNA for the CDR3 is TGTGCCAGCAGCCAGGGAAGGGGGTTTGATGAAAAACTGTTTTTT. Its translation: CASSQGRGFDEKLFF.

The rearrangement uses TRBV18 and TRBJ1-2, with 8 bases fitting TRBD1. The CDR3 runs to 16 residues. In germline, CDR1 is KGHSH, CDR2 LQKENI. With 3 bases clipped from V and 8 bases from J, the junction kept 14 bases outside the gene matches. The CDR3 DNA reads as TGTGCCAGCTCACCTCAGGACAGGGCCCAGAGGAGGGGCTACACCTTC. This encodes CASSPQDRAQRRGYTF.

The chain carries TRBV5-1 and TRBJ1-1; 8 positions agree with TRBD1. CDR1 SGHRS and CDR2 YFSETQ come from the germline V gene. V shed 4 bases and J 0 bases; nucleotides not matched to a gene: 2. The CDR3 length is 14 residues. The CDR3 protein is CASSADRVNTEAFF. In DNA, the CDR3 is TGCGCCAGCAGCGCGGACAGGGTGAACACTGAAGCTTTCTTT.

The chain joins TRBV7-8 to TRBJ2-2, with D maybe TRBD1 (5 bases). CDR1 and CDR2 from the germline V gene are SGHVS and FQNEAQ. V lost 8 bases and J 0 bases, leaving 10 bases between the germline ends. CDR3 length equals 14 residues. CDR3 sequence reads: CASAGPANTGELFF. DNA of the CDR3: TGTGCCAGCGCAGGGCCTGCGAACACCGGGGAGCTGTTTTTT.

The V gene is TRBV7-9, the J gene TRBJ1-1; D uncertain. The CDR3 is 13 residues long. With 1 base removed from V and 8 bases from J, the gap between germline ends came to 11 bases. Germline values: CDR1 SEHNR, CDR2 FQNEAQ (reference sequence). In DNA form, the CDR3 reads TGTGCCAGCAGCTTAGAGGCGGGAGCCGAAGCTTTCTTT. Translation gives CASSLEAGAEAFF.

The chain couples TRBV19 to TRBJ1-5; a weak D match, TRBD1 (5 bases). Germline V gives CDR1 LNHDA, CDR2 SQIVND (reference sequence). This CDR3 spans 14 amino acids. Trimming removed 10 bases from V and 5 bases from J, with 18 bases in between. The CDR3 nucleotides are TGTGCCACCTCAGAGCAGGGAGGACATCAGCCCCAGCATTTT. Protein: CATSEQGGHQPQHF.

This chain connects TRBV6-2 or TRBV6-3 to TRBJ1-5; no reliable D call. V lost 2 bases, J lost 7 bases, and 18 bases lay in between. The germline V gene encodes CDR1 MNHEY and CDR2 SVGEGT. This CDR3 has 16 amino acids. The CDR3 DNA follows: TGTGCCAGCAGTTACCCCCCGGGAACCTTTTGGCAGCCCCAGCATTTT. This encodes CASSYPPGTFWQPQHF.

J is TRBJ1-2 and V is TRBV2; 8 nucleotides agree with TRBD1. The CDR3 runs to 14 residues. Losses at the gene ends were 7 bases for V and 4 bases for J; bases not matched to a gene: 8. Germline CDR1 SNHLY, CDR2 FYNNEI. This CDR3 reads CASNLDRVTYGYTF. The CDR3 nucleotides read TGTGCCAGCAACCTGGACAGGGTGACCTATGGCTACACCTTC.